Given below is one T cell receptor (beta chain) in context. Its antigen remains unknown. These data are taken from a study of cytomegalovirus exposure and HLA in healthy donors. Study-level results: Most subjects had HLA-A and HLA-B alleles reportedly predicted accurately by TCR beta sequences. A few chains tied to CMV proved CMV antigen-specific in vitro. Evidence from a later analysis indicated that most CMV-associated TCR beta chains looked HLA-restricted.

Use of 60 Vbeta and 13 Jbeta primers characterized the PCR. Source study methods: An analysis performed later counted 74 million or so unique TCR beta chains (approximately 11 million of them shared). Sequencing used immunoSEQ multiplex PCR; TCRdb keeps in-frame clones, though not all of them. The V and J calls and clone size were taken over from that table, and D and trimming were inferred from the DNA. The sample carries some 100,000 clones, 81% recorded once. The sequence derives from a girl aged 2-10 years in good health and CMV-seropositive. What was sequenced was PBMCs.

CDR3 sequence: CAWSPSGLAGANTGELFF. For the CDR3, the DNA is TGTGCCTGGTCCCCATCGGGGCTAGCGGGAGCCAACACCGGGGAGCTGTTTTTT. V gene TRBV30 combines with J gene TRBJ2-2; 10 bases fit TRBD2. The CDR3 loop spans 18 amino acids. Per germline, CDR1 GTSNPN and CDR2 SVGIG (reference sequence). Losses at the gene ends were 5 bases for V and 2 bases for J; bases not matched to a gene: 14.